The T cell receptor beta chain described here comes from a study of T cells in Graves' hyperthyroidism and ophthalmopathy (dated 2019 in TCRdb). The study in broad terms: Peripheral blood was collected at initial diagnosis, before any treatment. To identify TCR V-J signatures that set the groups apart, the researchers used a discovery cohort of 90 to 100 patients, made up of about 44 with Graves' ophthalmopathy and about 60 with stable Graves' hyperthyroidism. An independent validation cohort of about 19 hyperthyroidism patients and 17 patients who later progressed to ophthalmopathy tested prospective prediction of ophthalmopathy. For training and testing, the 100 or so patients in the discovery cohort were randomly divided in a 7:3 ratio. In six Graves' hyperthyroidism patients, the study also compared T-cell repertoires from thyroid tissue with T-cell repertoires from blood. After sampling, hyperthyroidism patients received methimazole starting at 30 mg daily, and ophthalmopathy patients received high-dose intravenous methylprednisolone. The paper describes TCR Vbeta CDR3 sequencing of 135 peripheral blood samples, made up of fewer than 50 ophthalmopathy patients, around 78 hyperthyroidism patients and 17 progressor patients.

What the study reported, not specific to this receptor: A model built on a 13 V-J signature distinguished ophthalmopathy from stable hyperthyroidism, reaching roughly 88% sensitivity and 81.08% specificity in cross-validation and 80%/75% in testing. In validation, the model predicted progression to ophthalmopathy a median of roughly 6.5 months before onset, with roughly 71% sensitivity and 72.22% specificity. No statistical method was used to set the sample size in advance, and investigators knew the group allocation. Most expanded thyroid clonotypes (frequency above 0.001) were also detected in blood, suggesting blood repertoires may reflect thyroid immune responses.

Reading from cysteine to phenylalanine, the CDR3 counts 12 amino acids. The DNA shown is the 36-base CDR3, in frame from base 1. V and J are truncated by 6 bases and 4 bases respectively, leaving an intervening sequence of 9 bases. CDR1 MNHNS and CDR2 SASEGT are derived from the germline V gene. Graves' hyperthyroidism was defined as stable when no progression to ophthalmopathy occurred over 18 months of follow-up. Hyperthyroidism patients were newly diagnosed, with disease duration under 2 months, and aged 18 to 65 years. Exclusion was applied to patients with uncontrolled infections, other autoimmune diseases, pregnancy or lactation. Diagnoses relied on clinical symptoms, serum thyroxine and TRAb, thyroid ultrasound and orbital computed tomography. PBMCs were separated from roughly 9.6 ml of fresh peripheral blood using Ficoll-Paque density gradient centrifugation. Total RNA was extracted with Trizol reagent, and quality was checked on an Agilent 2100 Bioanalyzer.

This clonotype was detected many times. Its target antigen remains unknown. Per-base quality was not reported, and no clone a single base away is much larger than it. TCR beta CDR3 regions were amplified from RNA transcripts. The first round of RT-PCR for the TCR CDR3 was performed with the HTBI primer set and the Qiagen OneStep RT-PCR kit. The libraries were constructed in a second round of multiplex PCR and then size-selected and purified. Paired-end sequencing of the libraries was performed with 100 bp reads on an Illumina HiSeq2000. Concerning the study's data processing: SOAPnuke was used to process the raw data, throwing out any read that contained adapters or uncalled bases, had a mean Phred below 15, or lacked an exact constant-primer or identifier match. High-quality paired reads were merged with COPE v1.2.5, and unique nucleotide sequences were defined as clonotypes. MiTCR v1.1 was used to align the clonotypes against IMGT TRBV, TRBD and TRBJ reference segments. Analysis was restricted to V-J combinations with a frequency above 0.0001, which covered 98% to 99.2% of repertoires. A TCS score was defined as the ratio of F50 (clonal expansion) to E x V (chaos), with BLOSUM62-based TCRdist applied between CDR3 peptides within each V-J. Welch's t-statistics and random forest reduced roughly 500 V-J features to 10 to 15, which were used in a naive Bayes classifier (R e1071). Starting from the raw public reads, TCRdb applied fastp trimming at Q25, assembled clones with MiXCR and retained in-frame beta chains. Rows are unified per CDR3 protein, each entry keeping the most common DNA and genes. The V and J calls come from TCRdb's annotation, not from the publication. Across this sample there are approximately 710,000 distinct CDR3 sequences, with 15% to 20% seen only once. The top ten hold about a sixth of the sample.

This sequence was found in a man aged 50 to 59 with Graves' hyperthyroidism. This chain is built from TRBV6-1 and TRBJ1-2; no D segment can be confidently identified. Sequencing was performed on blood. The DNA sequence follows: TGTGCCAGCAGCGGGATTCTCTATGGCTACACCTTC. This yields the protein CASSGILYGYTF.